Each of the 2 T cell receptor beta chains below was sequenced from the same sample in a study of shared clonotypes between healthy human individuals. Libraries were prepared by immunoSEQ multiplex PCR; TCRdb keeps only in-frame clonotypes and omits some of them. There are a few hundred thousand clones in the sample; 96% occur only once, and less than 0.35% lies in the top ten. Sequences were obtained from memory CD8+ T cells sorted from blood. The subset was: CD45RO+ cells pooled with CCR7-negative TemRA cells. The receptors come from a man under 40 in good health.

V and J are TRBV5-1 and TRBJ2-1; the match to TRBD1 covers 8 bases. From germline, CDR1 is SGHRS and CDR2 YFSETQ. V was pared by 2 bases and J by 7 bases, with 11 bases of the junction left unmatched. The CDR3 is made up of 16 amino acids. The DNA of the CDR3 is TGCGCCAGCAGCTTTGGGGACAGGTCTCGAGGGAATGAGCAGTTCTTC. The encoded protein is CASSFGDRSRGNEQFF.

This clone appeared once. The chain has TRBV29-1 and TRBJ2-7; 11 bases align to TRBD1. The CDR3 extends over 13 amino acids. CDR1 SQVTM and CDR2 ANQGSEA come from the germline V gene. Trimming at V came to 6 bases and at J to 9 bases, leaving 10 bases not matched to a gene. CDR3 loop: CSVSGTGGKGQYF. CDR3 bases: TGCAGCGTCAGCGGGACAGGGGGAAAAGGGCAGTACTTC.